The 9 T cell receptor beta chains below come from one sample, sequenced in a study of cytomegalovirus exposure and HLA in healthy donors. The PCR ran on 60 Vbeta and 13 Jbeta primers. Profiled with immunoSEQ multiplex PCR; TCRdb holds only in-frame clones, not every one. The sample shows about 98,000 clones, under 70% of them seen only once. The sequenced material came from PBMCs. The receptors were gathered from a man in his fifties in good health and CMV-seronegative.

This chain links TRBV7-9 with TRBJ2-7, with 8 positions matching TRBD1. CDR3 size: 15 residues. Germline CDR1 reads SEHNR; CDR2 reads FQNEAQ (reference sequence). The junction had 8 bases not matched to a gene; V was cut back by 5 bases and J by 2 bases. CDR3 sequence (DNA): TGTGCCAGCAGCCCGGACAGGGTAATTGCCTACGAGCAGTACTTC. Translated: CASSPDRVIAYEQYF.

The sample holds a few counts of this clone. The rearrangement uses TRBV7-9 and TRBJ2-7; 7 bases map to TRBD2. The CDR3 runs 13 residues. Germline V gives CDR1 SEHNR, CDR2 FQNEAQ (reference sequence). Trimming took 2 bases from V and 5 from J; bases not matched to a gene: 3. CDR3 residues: CASSLPGRDEQYF. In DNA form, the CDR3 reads TGTGCCAGCAGCTTACCAGGGAGGGACGAGCAGTACTTC.

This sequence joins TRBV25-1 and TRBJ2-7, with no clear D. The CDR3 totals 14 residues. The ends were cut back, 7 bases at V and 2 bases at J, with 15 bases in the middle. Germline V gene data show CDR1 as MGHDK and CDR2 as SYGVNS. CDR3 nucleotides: TGTGCCAGCAAGAGGTCCCACACCACCTACGAGCAGTACTTC. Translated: CASKRSHTTYEQYF.

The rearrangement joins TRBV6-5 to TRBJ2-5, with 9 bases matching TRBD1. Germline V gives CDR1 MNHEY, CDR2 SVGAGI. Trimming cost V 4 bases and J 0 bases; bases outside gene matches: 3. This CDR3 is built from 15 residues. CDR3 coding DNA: TGTGCCAGCAGTTTGACAGGGGGGTACCAAGAGACCCAGTACTTC. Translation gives CASSLTGGYQETQYF.

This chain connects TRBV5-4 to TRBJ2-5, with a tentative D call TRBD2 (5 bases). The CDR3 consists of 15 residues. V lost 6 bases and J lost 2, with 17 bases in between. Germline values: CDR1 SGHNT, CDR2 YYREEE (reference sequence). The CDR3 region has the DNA TGTGCCAGCACCAACGCAAGGACGGGGCAAGAGACCCAGTACTTC. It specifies CASTNARTGQETQYF.

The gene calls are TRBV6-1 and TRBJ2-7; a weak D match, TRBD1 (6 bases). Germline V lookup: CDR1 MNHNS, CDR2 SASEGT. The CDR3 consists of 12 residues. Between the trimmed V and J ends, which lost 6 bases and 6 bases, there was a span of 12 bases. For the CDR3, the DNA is TGTGCCAGCAGGTTACAGGGTAGCGAGCAGTACTTC. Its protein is CASRLQGSEQYF.

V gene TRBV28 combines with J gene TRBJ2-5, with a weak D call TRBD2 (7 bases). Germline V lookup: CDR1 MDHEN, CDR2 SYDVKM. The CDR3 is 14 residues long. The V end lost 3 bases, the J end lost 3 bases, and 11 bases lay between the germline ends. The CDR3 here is CASSFLGGEETQYF. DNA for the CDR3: TGTGCCAGCAGTTTTTTAGGGGGGGAAGAGACCCAGTACTTC.

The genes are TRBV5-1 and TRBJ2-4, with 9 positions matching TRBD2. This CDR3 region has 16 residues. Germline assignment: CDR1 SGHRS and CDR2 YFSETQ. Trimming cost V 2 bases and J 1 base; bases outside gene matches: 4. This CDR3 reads CASSFDSGRAKNIQYF. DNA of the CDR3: TGCGCCAGCAGCTTTGACAGCGGGAGGGCCAAAAACATTCAGTACTTC.

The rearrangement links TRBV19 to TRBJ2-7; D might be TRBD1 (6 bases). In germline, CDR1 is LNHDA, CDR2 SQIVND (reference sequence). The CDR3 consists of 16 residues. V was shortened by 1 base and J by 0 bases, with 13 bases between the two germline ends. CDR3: CASSIGGGLSSYEQYF. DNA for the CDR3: TGTGCCAGTAGTATAGGAGGGGGTTTAAGCTCCTACGAGCAGTACTTC.